The entry below gives a single T cell receptor beta chain sequence along with its context. Its antigen target is currently unknown. No per-base quality is available; no much larger clone lies one base away. The germline V gene provides CDR1 MNHEY and CDR2 SVGEGT. Trimming removed 7 bases from V and 5 bases from J, leaving 21 bases between the germline ends. The CDR3, from cysteine to valine, totals 15 residues. Only the CDR3 portion is preserved as DNA: 45 bases, with reading frame beginning at the first base. This sample is part of a study of T cell repertoires in cytomegalovirus infection (dated by TCRdb to about 2019). Background on the whole study: Peptide stimulations targeted recently identified HLA-C-restricted CMV epitopes, whose presentation resists viral immunomodulation, together with well-studied HLA-B-restricted epitopes. The HLA type of each donor mattered for the analysis, because public TCR beta signatures pointed to carriage of CMV infection along with the matching HLA type. Points the paper makes about the study in general: The ex vivo response was dominated by HLA-C-restricted CMV-specific TCR beta clonotypes, and the single most frequent clonotype in two of eight donors was supplied by these HLA-C-restricted clonotypes. Cumulative frequency of public TCR beta family members discriminated carriers of CMV infection plus the relevant HLA type in this cohort and an independent approximately 370-donor cohort.

What this sample's treatment or condition label stands for: in vitro stimulation with specific CMV peptide epitopes to enrich CMV-specific T cells. The run used an Illumina HiSeq 1500. The raw public data were reprocessed by TCRdb itself: fastp quality trimming at Q25, MiXCR clonotype calling, in-frame beta chains only. Rows are unified per CDR3 protein, each entry keeping the most common DNA and genes. This sample has about 920,000 distinct CDR3 sequences in its table, and roughly 30% of those were observed once. The ten largest clonotypes hold 13% of the sample. The sample in question was cultured CD8+ T cells from PBMCs, obtained from culture after CMV antigen stimulation. This sequence was found in a human donor in good health (CMV status not recorded). Some clones in this sample may be carry-over from other donors' samples. The sequence joins TRBV6-2 or TRBV6-3 to TRBJ2-7, with the D segment possibly TRBD1 or TRBD2, each aligning over 5 bases. The CDR3 region reads CASTRSGIWDHEQYV. In nucleotide form, the sequence is TGTGCCAGCACAAGGTCCGGAATCTGGGACCACGAGCAGTACGTC.